This T cell receptor beta chain appears in the sequencing data of a study of metastatic and nonmetastatic thyroid tumors. Germline V CDR1 and CDR2: MDHEN, SYDVKM. The CDR3 extends over 15 amino acids. MiXCR re-clonotyped the PCR reads for TCRdb. The repertoire consists of 15,000 to 20,000 clones, with approximately 24% occurring once and the leading ten covering just over 8%. Patients were all untreated before their thyroid surgery. About this clone: Compared with germline, one end of the junction differs, possibly owing to a read error.

The clonotype comes from a female donor with papillary thyroid cancer or a benign thyroid nodule (not recorded which). Some clones in this sample may be carry-over from other donors' samples. V gene TRBV28 combines with J gene TRBJ1-5; D might be TRBD1 (6 bases). Sequencing was done on a sample of adjacent normal tissue. The CDR3 DNA reads as TGTTCCAGCAGTTGGGGGGGGACATCAAATCATCCCCAGCATTTT. Translation: CSSSWGGTSNHPQHF. Drawing the rest from reference TRBV28 and TRBJ1-5, the complete variable domain is DVKVTQSSRYLVKRTGEKVFLECVQDMDHENMFWYRQDPGLGLRLIYFSYDVKMKEKGDIPEGYSVSREKKERFSLILESASTNQTSMYLCSSSWGGTSNHPQHFGDGTRLSIL.